A single TCR beta chain is shown here with its context. This clonotype was found many times. Its antigen specificity is not known. Within one base of it there is no much larger clone, and no base qualities were kept. The intended sense of this specimen's treatment or condition label: in vitro stimulation with specific CMV peptide epitopes to enrich CMV-specific T cells. The data are from a study of T cell repertoires in cytomegalovirus infection (dated by TCRdb to about 2019). Context from the whole study: Peptide stimulations targeted recently identified HLA-C-restricted CMV epitopes, whose presentation resists viral immunomodulation, together with well-studied HLA-B-restricted epitopes. Donor HLA type was relevant to the analysis, because carriage of CMV infection together with the matching HLA type was indicated by public TCR beta signatures. The paper's findings and limits, for the study overall: The ex vivo response was dominated by HLA-C-restricted CMV-specific TCR beta clonotypes, and the single most frequent clonotype in two of eight donors was supplied by these HLA-C-restricted clonotypes. Carriers of CMV infection plus the relevant HLA type were discriminated by the cumulative frequency of public TCR beta family members in the study cohort and in an independent 352-donor cohort.

The reads were generated on an Illumina HiSeq 1500. TCRdb reprocessing: public reads trimmed at Q25 with fastp, clones called with MiXCR, in-frame beta chains kept. CDR3 protein duplicates are merged, each entry listing the most common genes and DNA. Counted in this sample were some 920,000 distinct CDR3 sequences; roughly 31% of them appeared once. The ten most abundant clones make up over 12% of the sample. V is shortened by 1 base, J by 9 bases, and the region joining them spans 16 bases. Measured from the cysteine to the phenylalanine, the CDR3 is 16 residues long. Only the CDR3 region is kept as DNA, spanning 48 bases read in frame from base 1. CDR1 and CDR2, looked up from the germline V gene, are SGHVS and FNYEAQ.

This receptor was identified in a human donor in good health (CMV status not recorded). Some clones in this sample may be carry-over from other donors' samples. The rearrangement combines TRBV7-6 with TRBJ1-6; the best D guess is TRBD1, with 6 bases matching. The starting material was cultured CD8+ T cells from PBMCs, obtained from culture after CMV antigen stimulation. The CDR3 protein is CASSLVGAGESSPLHF. The DNA reads TGTGCCAGCAGCTTAGTTGGGGCAGGGGAAAGTTCACCCCTCCACTTT.